The 9 T cell receptor beta chains given below trace back to one sample, sequenced in a study of T cell clonotyping in hematopoietic cell transplantation. Libraries were prepared by immunoSEQ multiplex PCR; TCRdb keeps only in-frame clonotypes and omits some of them. Of 5,500 to 7,500 clones listed, 70% to 90% were seen once; the top ten hold approximately 14%. Sample: peripheral blood mononuclear cells, taken 180 days after allogeneic stem cell transplant. Every receptor here comes from a female patient between 50 and 59 years old who had an allogeneic stem cell transplant from an unrelated donor, so the T cells may come from the graft donor. Some clones in this sample may be carry-over from other donors' samples.

The count of this clone is one. CDR3 amino acids: CASDPLAGIYNEQFF. The CDR3 DNA follows: TGTGCCAGCGACCCACTAGCGGGCATCTACAATGAGCAGTTCTTC. The chain employs TRBV6-1 and TRBJ2-1, with 9 bases identical to TRBD2. Per the germline V gene, CDR1 is MNHNS and CDR2 is SASEGT. V was pared by 8 bases and J by 3 bases, with 8 bases of the junction left unmatched. This CDR3 contains 15 residues.

The V and J genes are TRBV5-6 and TRBJ2-7, with 9 bases matching TRBD2. This CDR3 contains 16 residues. Germline CDR1 and CDR2: SGHDT and YYEEEE. V dropped 4 bases and J dropped 4; count of bases not matched to a gene: 12. The CDR3 here is CASSLGGLAGLYEQYF. The CDR3 region has the DNA TGTGCCAGCAGCCTTGGAGGGCTAGCGGGGTTATACGAGCAGTACTTC.

The rearrangement links TRBV6-1 to TRBJ2-3; 8 bases match TRBD2. This CDR3 has 14 residues. V lost 10 bases and J lost 1; bases outside the gene matches: 7. The germline CDR1 and CDR2 sequences are MNHNS and SASEGT. CDR3 in amino acids: CATTPTSGTDTQYF. CDR3 DNA: TGTGCCACCACACCGACTAGCGGCACAGATACGCAGTATTTT.

The chain has TRBV11-1 and TRBJ1-1; D not certain. The V end was cut by 5 bases, the J end by 0 bases, with 7 bases between. CDR1 SGHAT and CDR2 FQDESV come from the germline V gene (reference sequence). The CDR3 runs 13 residues. In nucleotides, the CDR3 is TGTGCCAGCAGCGTGATACTGAACACTGAAGCTTTCTTT. Its protein product is CASSVILNTEAFF. Filled out from reference TRBV11-1 and TRBJ1-1, the complete variable domain reads EAEVAQSPRYKITEKSQAVAFWCDPISGHATLYWYRQILGQGPELLVQFQDESVVDDSQLPKDRFSAERLKGVDSTLKIQPAELGDSAMYLCASSVILNTEAFFGQGTRLTVV.

The chain has TRBV2 and TRBJ2-7, with D unresolved. The V gene lost 1 base and the J gene lost 6 bases, with 10 bases spanning the gap. CDR3 length: 13 amino acids. Germline V lookup: CDR1 SNHLY, CDR2 FYNNEI. CDR3 nucleotides: TGTGCCAGCAGTGAAGTTGGGTTGGGCGAGCAGTACTTC. Translating gives CASSEVGLGEQYF. The full variable domain, in which reference TRBV2 and TRBJ2-7 provide the parts outside the CDR3, is EPEVTQTPSHQVTQMGQEVILRCVPISNHLYFYWYRQILGQKVEFLVSFYNNEISEKSEIFDDQFSVERPDGSNFTLKIRSTKLEDSAMYFCASSEVGLGEQYFGPGTRLTVT.

The chain links TRBV4-1 to TRBJ2-2; 7 bases fit TRBD1. CDR3 length: 18 amino acids. CDR1 is MGHRA, CDR2 YSYEKL, per germline. Trimming at V came to 4 bases and at J to 0 bases, leaving 11 bases not matched to a gene. For the CDR3, the DNA is TGCGCCAGCAGCCTTCCTCCACCGGGACAGCCGAACACCGGGGAGCTGTTTTTT. Translated, it gives CASSLPPPGQPNTGELFF.

This clone appeared a few times. V gene TRBV7-3 combines with J gene TRBJ1-2; D is perhaps TRBD1 (6 bases). The CDR3 is made up of 14 amino acids. V was pared by 4 bases and J by 3 bases, with 12 bases between. In germline, CDR1 is SGHTA, CDR2 FQGTGA. The CDR3 protein is CASSSPGADYGYTF. The CDR3 coding sequence is TGTGCCAGCAGCTCCCCGGGGGCTGACTATGGCTACACCTTC.

V usage is TRBV27 and J usage is TRBJ2-3, with D perhaps TRBD1 or TRBD2 (5 bases each). The germline CDR1 and CDR2 sequences are MNHEY and SMNVEV (reference sequence). The CDR3 consists of 16 residues. V lost 2 bases and J 3 bases, leaving 15 bases between the germline ends. The CDR3 sequence: CASSLIPTGGTDTQYF. As DNA, the CDR3 is TGTGCCAGCAGTTTAATCCCTACAGGAGGTACAGATACGCAGTATTTT.

The J gene is TRBJ1-2, the V gene TRBV11-3; no firm D call. This CDR3 region has 13 residues. Germline-derived CDR1 and CDR2 are SGHNT and YENEEA. The V and J ends lost 6 bases and 4 bases respectively, with 12 bases between them. This chain's CDR3 is CASRVRRCYGYTF. The CDR3 DNA is TGTGCCAGCAGGGTCAGGAGGTGCTATGGCTACACCTTC.